This is a list of T cell receptor beta chains from one sample in a study of graft-versus-host responses after intestinal transplantation. Assay used: immunoSEQ multiplex PCR; TCRdb lists only in-frame clones, some missing. The profile shows around 30,000 clones, around 92% of them singletons. Source: PBMCs, taken about ten weeks after intestinal transplant. Receptor source: a human patient who received an intestinal transplant, so some T cells may come from the graft donor. CDR3s include the opening cysteine and the closing phenylalanine or tryptophan.

V gene,CDR3 protein
TRBV18,CASSPVGPGGEDYEQYF
TRBV7-2,CASSYRQGRGNEKLFF
TRBV19,CASSGPGLAGGRFF
TRBV30,CAGPGVLGEQYF
TRBV5-5,CASSLLTVEEQYF
TRBV6-1,CASSQIAGGTDTQYF
TRBV6-6,CASSYLGDEQYF
TRBV11-2,CASSGWVAGNTEAFF
TRBV19,CASSYLPGNYGYTF
TRBV20-1,CSARSGYTQYF
TRBV10-3,CAIKEDLPYEQYF
TRBV5-1,CASSLVGGRETDTQYF